Given below is one T cell receptor (beta chain) in context. Its target is not known. These data come from a study of persistence of HIV-infected CD4 T cells. About the research overall: A median of approximately eight years of suppressive ART preceded sampling.

Sequencing used immunoSEQ version 4 in survey mode. TCRdb keeps only in-frame clones here, not all; method: immunoSEQ multiplex PCR. Altogether over 25,000 clones are present, roughly 82% being singletons, with the ten largest covering 0.8% to 0.9%. Lysates of CMV-infected fibroblasts at approximately 9.4 ug/mL stimulated these cells. Sorted nonresponding memory CD4+ T cells were CD40L-negative, CD69-negative, CD45RO-high. Donors had CD4+ T cell counts above 400 cells/uL and were CMV-seropositive. In germline, CDR1 is LGHNA, CDR2 YSLEER. Trimming took off 2 bases at V and 4 bases at J, with 11 bases between the two ends. CDR3 length: 14 residues. Study results and limitations: Degenerate expanded CDR3beta sequences were enriched among CMV- and Gag-responding cells. Rare CMV-responding cells carrying HIV-1 proviruses were not analyzed separately for TCR.

The specimen was CD4+ T cells sorted from PBMCs after approximately 20-hour stimulation, collected from a patient who received antiretroviral therapy. The TCR sequence derives from an adult man with HIV who was CMV-seropositive. This chain connects TRBV4-3 to TRBJ1-1; D uncertain. The CDR3 loop is CASSQTGPGTEAFF. The CDR3 nucleotides are TGCGCCAGCAGCCAAACCGGGCCAGGCACTGAAGCTTTCTTT.